This TCR beta chain came from a study of cytomegalovirus exposure and HLA in healthy donors. Points from the study as a whole: In a later analysis, the majority of CMV-associated beta chains seemingly showed HLA restriction. Cytomegalovirus association was listed for 164 TCR beta chains.

60 Vbeta and 13 Jbeta primers were used in PCR. Here immunoSEQ multiplex PCR was the method, and the copy in TCRdb shows in-frame clones only, minus some. Here the sample spans more than 150,000 clones, 77% being singletons. V gave up 1 base and J gave up 7 bases, with 12 bases separating them. This CDR3 is 15 amino acids long. CDR1 and CDR2 from the germline V gene are SGHDT and YYEEEE. Comments on this clone: Antigen unknown.

The gene calls are TRBV5-6 and TRBJ1-6; the D gene is possibly TRBD1 (6 bases). The specimen was PBMCs. The TCR originated in a young man in good health and CMV-seronegative. The chain's CDR3 is CASSLSLQGNSPLHF. CDR3 bases: TGTGCCAGCAGCTTGAGTCTGCAGGGGAATTCACCCCTCCACTTT.